This T cell receptor beta chain was identified during a study of shared clonotypes between healthy human individuals. Broader study findings: Only blood underwent sampling, and tissue repertoires likely differ. Compared with clonotypes that all four donors shared, non-shared clonotypes had lower generation probabilities. Naive subsets generally had larger estimated richness than memory subsets.

A remark on this clone: The antigen remains unidentified.

Source study methods: Quality scores were absent from the junction-only immunoSEQ sequences, so filtering differed. Assay: immunoSEQ multiplex PCR; the TCRdb copy retains only in-frame clones and omits some. V, J and clone size are taken as reported in that table, and D and trimming were inferred from the DNA itself. The sample records fewer than 130,000 clones, roughly 70% being singletons. Specimen: memory CD8+ T cells sorted from blood. Subset defined: CD45RO+ cells pooled with CCR7-negative TemRA cells. This clonotype originated in a woman aged 25-40 years in good health.

This chain's CDR3 is CASSLITGAAEAFF. For the CDR3, the DNA is TGTGCCAGCAGCTTAATTACAGGGGCGGCGGAAGCTTTCTTT. The chain recombines TRBV7-3 with TRBJ1-1; 7 bases line up with TRBD1. J gave up 8 bases and V 1 base, and 7 bases lay outside the gene matches. CDR1 is SGHTA, CDR2 FQGTGA, per germline. The CDR3 is made up of 14 amino acids.